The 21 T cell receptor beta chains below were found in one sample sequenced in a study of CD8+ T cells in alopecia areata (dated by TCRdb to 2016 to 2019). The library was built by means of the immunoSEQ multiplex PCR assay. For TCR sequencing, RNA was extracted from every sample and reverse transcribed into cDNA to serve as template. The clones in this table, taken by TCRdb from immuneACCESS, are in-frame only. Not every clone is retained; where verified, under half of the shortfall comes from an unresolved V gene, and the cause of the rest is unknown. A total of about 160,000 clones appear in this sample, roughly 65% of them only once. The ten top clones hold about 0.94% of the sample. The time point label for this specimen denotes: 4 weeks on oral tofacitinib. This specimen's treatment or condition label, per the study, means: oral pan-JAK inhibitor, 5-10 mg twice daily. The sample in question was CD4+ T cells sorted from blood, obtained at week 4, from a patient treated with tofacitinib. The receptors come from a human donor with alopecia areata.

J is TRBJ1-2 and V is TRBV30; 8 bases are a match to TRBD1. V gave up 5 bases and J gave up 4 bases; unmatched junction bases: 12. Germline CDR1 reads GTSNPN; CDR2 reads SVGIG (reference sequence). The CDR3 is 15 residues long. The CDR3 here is CAWGIRDRSIYGYTF. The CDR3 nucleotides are TGTGCCTGGGGGATCCGGGACAGGTCGATCTATGGCTACACCTTC.

The CDR3 spells CSVVGREQYF. CDR3 coding DNA: TGCAGCGTTGTAGGCCGCGAGCAGTACTTC. The chain combines TRBV29-1 with TRBJ2-7; unclear D gene. Germline values: CDR1 SQVTM, CDR2 ANQGSEA. This CDR3 is 10 amino acids long. V lost 4 bases and J lost 6, with 7 bases in between.

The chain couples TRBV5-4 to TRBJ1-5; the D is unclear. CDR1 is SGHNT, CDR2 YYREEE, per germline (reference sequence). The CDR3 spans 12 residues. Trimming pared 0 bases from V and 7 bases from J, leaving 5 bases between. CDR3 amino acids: CASSLDNQPQHF. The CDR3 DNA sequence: TGTGCCAGCAGCTTGGACAACCAGCCCCAGCATTTT. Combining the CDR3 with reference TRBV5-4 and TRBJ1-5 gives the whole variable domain ETGVTQSPTHLIKTRGQQVTLRCSSQSGHNTVSWYQQALGQGPQFIFQYYREEENGRGNFPPRFSGLQFPNYSSELNVNALELDDSALYLCASSLDNQPQHFGDGTRLSIL.

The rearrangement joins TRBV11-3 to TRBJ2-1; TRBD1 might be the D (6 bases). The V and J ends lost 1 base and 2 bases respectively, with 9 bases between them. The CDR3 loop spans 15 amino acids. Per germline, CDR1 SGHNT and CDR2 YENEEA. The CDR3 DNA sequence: TGTGCCAGCAGCTTAGGGTCAGGGGCCTACAATGAGCAGTTCTTC. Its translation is CASSLGSGAYNEQFF.

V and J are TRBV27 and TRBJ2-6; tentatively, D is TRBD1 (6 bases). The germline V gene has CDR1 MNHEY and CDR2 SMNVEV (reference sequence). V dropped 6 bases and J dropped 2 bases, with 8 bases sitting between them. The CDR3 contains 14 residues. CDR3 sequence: CASSTGPGANVLTF. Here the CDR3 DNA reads TGTGCCAGCAGCACAGGGCCTGGGGCCAACGTCCTGACTTTC.

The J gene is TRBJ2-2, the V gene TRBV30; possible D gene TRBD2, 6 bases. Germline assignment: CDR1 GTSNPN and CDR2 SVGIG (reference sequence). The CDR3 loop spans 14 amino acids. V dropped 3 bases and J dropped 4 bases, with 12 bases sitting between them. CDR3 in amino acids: CAWRNGGGTGELFF. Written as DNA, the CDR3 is TGTGCCTGGAGGAACGGGGGTGGCACCGGGGAGCTGTTTTTT.

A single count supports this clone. CDR3 nucleotides: TGTGCCTGGGAGAGCTCCTACGAGCAGTACTTC. Its translation is CAWESSYEQYF. The chain couples TRBV30 to TRBJ2-7; D unresolved. Trimming left V 5 bases short and J 0 bases short, with 5 bases between. The CDR3 loop spans 11 amino acids. Germline V gene lookup returns CDR1 GTSNPN and CDR2 SVGIG (reference sequence).

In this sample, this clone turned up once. Written as DNA, the CDR3 is TGCAGCGTCGCCCGAACAGGGGATGAAAAACTGTTTTTT. It codes for CSVARTGDEKLFF. This chain joins TRBV29-1 and TRBJ1-4, with 7 bases lining up with TRBD1. This CDR3 is built from 13 residues. V lost 6 bases, J lost 6 bases, and 7 bases stayed unmatched. CDR1 is SQVTM, CDR2 ANQGSEA, per germline.

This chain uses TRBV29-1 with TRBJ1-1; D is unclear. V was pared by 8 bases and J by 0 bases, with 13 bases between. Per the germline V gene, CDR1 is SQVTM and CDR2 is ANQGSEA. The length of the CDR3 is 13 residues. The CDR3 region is CSHRIRVNTEAFF. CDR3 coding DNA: TGCAGCCACCGCATTCGGGTGAACACTGAAGCTTTCTTT. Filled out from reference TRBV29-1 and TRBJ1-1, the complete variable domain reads SAVISQKPSRDICQRGTSLTIQCQVDSQVTMMFWYRQQPGQSLTLIATANQGSEATYESGFVIDKFPISRPNLTFSTLTVSNMSPEDSSIYLCSHRIRVNTEAFFGQGTRLTVV.

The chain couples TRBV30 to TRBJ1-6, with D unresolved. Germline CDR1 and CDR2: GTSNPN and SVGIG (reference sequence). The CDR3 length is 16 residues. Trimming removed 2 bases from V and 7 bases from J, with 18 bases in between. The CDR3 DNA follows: TGTGCCTGGAGTCGAAGCTCCGGACCTGAGAATTCACCCCTCCACTTT. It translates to CAWSRSSGPENSPLHF.

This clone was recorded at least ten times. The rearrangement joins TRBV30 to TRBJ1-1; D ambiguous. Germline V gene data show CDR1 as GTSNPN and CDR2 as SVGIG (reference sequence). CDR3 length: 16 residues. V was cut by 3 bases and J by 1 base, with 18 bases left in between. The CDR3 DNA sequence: TGTGCCTGGAGAAGTCGGATTCGGGAGAAGAACACTGAAGCTTTCTTT. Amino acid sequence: CAWRSRIREKNTEAFF.

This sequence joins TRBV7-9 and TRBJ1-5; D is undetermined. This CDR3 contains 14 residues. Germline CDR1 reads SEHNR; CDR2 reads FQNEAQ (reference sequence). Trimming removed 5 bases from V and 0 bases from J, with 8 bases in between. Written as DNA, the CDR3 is TGTGCCAGCAGCCCGACGGATAGCAATCAGCCCCAGCATTTT. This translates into CASSPTDSNQPQHF.

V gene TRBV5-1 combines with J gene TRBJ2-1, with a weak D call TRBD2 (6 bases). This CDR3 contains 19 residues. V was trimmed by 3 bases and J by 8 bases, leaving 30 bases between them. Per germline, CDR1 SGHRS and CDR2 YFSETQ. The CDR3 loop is CASSSSAGRLTSYSDEQFF. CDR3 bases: TGCGCCAGCAGCTCCTCCGCGGGGCGACTTACCTCCTATAGTGATGAGCAGTTCTTC.

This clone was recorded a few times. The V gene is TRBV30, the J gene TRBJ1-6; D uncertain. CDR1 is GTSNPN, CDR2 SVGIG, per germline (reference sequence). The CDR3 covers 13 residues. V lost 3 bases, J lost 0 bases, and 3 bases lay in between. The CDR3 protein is CAWSSSYNSPLHF. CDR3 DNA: TGTGCCTGGAGCAGCTCCTATAATTCACCCCTCCACTTT.

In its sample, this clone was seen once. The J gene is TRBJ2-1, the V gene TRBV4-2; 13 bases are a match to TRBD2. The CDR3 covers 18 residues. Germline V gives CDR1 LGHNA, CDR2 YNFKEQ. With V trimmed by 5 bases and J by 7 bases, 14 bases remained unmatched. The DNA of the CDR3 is TGTGCCAGCAGCTCCCGGACTAGCGGGGGCCCCCAAGGGAATGAGCAGTTCTTC. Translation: CASSSRTSGGPQGNEQFF.

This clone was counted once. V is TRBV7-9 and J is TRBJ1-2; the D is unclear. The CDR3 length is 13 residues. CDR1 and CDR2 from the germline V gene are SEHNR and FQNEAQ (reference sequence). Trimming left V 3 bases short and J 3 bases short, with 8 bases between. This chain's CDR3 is CASSFWEDYGYTF. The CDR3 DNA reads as TGTGCCAGCAGCTTCTGGGAGGACTATGGCTACACCTTC. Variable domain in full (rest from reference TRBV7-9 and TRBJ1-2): DTGVSQNPRHKITKRGQNVTFRCDPISEHNRLYWYRQTLGQGPEFLTYFQNEAQLEKSRLLSDRFSAERPKGSFSTLEIQRTEQGDSAMYLCASSFWEDYGYTFGSGTRLTVV.

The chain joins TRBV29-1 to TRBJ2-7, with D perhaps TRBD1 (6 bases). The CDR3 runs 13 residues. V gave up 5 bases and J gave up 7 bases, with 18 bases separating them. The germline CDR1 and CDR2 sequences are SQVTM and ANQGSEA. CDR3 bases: TGCAGCGTTTGGCACAGGGATGGTCTGGAGCAGTACTTC. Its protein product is CSVWHRDGLEQYF.

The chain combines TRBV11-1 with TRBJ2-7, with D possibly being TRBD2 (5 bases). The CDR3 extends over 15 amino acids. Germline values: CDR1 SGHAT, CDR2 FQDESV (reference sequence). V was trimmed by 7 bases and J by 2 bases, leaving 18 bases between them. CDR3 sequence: CASTQRASRPYEQYF. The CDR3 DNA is TGTGCCAGCACCCAGAGGGCTAGCAGGCCCTACGAGCAGTACTTC.

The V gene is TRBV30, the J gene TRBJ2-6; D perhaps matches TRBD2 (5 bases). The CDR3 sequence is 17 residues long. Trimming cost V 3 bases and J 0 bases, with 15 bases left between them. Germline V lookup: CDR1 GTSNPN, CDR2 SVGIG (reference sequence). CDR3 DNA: TGTGCCTGGAGACGGGGTCCTTTATTCTCTGGGGCCAACGTCCTGACTTTC. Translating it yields CAWRRGPLFSGANVLTF.

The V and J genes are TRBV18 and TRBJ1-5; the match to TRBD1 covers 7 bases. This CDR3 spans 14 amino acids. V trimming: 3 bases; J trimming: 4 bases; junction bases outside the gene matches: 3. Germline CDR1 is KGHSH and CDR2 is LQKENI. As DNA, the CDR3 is TGTGCCAGCTCACCGGGACAGTCTAATCAGCCCCAGCATTTT. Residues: CASSPGQSNQPQHF.

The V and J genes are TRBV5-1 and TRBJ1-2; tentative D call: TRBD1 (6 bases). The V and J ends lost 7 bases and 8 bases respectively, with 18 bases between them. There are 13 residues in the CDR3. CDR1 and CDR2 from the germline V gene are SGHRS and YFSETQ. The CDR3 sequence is CASRIAGAEGYTF. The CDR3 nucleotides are TGCGCCAGCCGGATCGCGGGGGCGGAAGGCTACACCTTC.